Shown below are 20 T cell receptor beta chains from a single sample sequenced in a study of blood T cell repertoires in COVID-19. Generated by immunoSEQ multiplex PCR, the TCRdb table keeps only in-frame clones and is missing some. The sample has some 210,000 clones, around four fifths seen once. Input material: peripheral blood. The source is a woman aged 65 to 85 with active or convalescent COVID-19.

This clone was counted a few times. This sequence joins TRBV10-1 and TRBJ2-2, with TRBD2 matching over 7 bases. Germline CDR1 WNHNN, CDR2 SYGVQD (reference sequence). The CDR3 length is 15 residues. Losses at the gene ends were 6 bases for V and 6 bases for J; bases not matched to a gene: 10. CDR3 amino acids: CASSPDAGDAGELFF. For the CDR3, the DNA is TGCGCCAGCAGCCCCGACGCGGGGGACGCCGGGGAGCTGTTTTTT.

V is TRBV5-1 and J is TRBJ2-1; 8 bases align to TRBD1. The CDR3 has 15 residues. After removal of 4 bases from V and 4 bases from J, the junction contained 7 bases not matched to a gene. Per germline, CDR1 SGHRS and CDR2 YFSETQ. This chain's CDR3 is CASSGRTGRYNEQFF. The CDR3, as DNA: TGCGCCAGCAGCGGACGGACAGGGCGGTACAATGAGCAGTTCTTC.

The CDR3 spells CASSLEAIEFRGGGGELFF. In DNA form, the CDR3 reads TGTGCCAGCAGCTTAGAGGCAATTGAGTTCAGAGGTGGCGGCGGGGAGCTGTTTTTT. The chain is built from TRBV11-2 and TRBJ2-2; D gene unclear. Germline values: CDR1 SGHAT, CDR2 FQNNGV. The CDR3 spans 19 residues. The V gene lost 0 bases and the J gene lost 7 bases, with 24 bases spanning the gap.

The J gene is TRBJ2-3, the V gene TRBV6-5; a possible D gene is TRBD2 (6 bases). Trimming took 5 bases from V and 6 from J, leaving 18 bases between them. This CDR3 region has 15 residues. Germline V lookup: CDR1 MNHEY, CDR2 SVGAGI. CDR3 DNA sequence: TGTGCCAGCAGTCTACTAGGCGGGAAGGGGGATACGCAGTATTTT. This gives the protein CASSLLGGKGDTQYF.

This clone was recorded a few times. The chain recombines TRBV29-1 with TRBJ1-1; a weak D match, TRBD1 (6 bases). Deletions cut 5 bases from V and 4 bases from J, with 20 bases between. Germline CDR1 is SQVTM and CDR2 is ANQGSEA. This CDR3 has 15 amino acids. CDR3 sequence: CSVQQGYARSTEAFF. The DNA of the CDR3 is TGCAGCGTTCAACAGGGCTATGCTCGGTCCACTGAAGCTTTCTTT.

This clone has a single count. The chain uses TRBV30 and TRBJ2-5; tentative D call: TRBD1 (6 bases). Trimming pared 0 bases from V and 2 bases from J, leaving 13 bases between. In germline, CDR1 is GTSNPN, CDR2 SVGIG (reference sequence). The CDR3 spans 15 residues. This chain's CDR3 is CAWSVAHRAQETQYF. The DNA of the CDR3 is TGTGCCTGGAGTGTTGCCCACAGGGCACAAGAGACCCAGTACTTC.

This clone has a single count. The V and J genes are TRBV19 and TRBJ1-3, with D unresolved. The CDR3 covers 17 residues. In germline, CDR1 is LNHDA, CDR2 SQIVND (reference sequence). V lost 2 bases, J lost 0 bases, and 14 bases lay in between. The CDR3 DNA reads TGTGCCAGTAGTATACGTGGCAGTCCTAGCTCTGGAAACACCATATATTTT. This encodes CASSIRGSPSSGNTIYF.

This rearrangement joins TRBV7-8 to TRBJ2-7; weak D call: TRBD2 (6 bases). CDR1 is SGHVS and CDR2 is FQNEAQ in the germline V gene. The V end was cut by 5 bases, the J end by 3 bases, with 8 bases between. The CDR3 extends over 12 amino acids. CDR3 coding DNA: TGTGCCAGCAGCCGGGACTTCTACGAGCAGTACTTC. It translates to CASSRDFYEQYF.

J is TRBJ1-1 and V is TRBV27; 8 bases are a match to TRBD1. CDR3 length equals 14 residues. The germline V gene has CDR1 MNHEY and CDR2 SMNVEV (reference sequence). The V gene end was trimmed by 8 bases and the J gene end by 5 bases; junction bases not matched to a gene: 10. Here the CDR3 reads CASGQTGVGTEAFF. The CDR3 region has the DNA TGTGCCAGCGGACAGACAGGGGTTGGGACTGAAGCTTTCTTT.

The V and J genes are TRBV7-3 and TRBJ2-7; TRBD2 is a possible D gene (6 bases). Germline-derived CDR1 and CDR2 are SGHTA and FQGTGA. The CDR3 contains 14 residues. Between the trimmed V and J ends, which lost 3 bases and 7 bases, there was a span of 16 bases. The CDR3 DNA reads TGTGCCAGCAGCTTCTCCGGGTCCGGGGGAGAGCAGTACTTC. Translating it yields CASSFSGSGGEQYF.

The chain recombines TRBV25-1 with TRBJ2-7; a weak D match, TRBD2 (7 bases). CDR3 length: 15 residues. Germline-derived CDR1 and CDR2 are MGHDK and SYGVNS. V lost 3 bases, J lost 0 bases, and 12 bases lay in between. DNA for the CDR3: TGTGCCAGCAGTGATCGGGGGGCGAGCTCCTACGAGCAGTACTTC. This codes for CASSDRGASSYEQYF.

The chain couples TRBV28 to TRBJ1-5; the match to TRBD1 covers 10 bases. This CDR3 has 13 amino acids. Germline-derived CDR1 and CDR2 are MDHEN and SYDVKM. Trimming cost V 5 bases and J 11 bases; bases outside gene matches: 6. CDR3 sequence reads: CASSADRGTAQHF. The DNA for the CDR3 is TGTGCCAGCAGTGCGGACAGGGGGACGGCCCAGCATTTT.

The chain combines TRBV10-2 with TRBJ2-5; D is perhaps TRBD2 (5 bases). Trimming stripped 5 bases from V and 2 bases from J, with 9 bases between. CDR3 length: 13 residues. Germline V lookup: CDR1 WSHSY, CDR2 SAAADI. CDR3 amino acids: CASSQSGQETQYF. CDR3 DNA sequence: TGCGCCAGCAGTCAGAGCGGACAAGAGACCCAGTACTTC.

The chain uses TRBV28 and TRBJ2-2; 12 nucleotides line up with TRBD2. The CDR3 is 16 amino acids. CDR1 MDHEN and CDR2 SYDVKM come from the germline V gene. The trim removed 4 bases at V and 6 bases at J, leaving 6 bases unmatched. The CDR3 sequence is CASSSLAGGPPGELFF. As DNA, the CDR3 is TGTGCCAGCAGTTCCCTAGCGGGAGGGCCTCCCGGGGAGCTGTTTTTT.

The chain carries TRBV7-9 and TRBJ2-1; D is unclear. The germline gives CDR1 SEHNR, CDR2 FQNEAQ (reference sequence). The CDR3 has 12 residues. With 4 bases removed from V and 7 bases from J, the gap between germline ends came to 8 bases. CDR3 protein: CASSSNRNEQFF. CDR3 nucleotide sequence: TGTGCCAGCAGCTCAAACAGAAATGAGCAGTTCTTC.

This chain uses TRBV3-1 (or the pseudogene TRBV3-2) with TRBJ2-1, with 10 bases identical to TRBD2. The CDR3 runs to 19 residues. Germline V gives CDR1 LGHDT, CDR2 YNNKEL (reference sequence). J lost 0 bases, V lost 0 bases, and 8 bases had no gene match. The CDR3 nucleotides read TGTGCCAGCAGCCAAGAGTCACTAGCGGGATCGAGCTCCTACAATGAGCAGTTCTTC. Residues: CASSQESLAGSSSYNEQFF.

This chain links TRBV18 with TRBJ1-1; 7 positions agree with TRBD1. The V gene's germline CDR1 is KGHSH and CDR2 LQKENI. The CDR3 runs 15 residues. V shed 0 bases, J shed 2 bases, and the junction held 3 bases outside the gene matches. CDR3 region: CASSPPTGSNTEAFF. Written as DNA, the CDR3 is TGTGCCAGCTCACCACCGACAGGGAGTAACACTGAAGCTTTCTTT.

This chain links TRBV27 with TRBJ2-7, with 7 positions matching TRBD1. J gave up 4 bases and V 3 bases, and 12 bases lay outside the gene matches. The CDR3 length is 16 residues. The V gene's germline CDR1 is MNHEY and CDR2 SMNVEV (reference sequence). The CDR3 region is CASSFNWARGLYEQYF. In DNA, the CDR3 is TGTGCCAGCAGTTTTAACTGGGCTAGGGGGCTTTACGAGCAGTACTTC.

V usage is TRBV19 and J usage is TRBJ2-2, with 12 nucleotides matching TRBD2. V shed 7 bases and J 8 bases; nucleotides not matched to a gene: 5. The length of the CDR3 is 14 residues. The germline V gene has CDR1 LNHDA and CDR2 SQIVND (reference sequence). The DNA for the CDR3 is TGTGCCAGTACTAGCGGGAGGGCCATAGGGGAGCTGTTTTTT. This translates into CASTSGRAIGELFF.

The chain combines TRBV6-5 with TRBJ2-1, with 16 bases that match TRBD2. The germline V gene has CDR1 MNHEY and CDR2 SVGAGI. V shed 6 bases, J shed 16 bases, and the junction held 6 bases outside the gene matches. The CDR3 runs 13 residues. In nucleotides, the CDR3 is TGTGCCAGCAGGGGACTAGCGGGAGGGCCATATTTCTTC. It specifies CASRGLAGGPYFF.